Listed below are T cell receptor beta chains from one sample, sequenced in a study of OX40 agonist ivuxolimab in advanced cancers. The assay was immunoSEQ multiplex PCR, and TCRdb's table has in-frame clones only and misses some. The data show just over 90,000 clones, 90% to 95% seen once. Sample: CD4+ or CD8+ T cells sorted from blood, taken in a trial of the OX40 agonist ivuxolimab. These receptors were collected from an adult with an advanced solid tumor such as melanoma, head and neck, liver or kidney cancer. CDR3s include the opening cysteine and the closing phenylalanine or tryptophan.

cdr3_length	v_call	j_call	cdr3_aa
18	TRBV21-1	TRBJ1-2	CASSSNRDRRSGSYGYTF
16	TRBV6-5	TRBJ1-1	CASSYSTGTGNTEAFF
18	TRBV5-8	TRBJ1-5	CASSLGGTGRFSNQPQHF
15	TRBV7-7	TRBJ1-1	CASRQEGVVRTEAFF
14	TRBV15	TRBJ2-5	CATGWREGQETQYF
15	TRBV4-1	TRBJ1-5	CASSPSNGGAQPQHF
15	TRBV5-8	TRBJ1-2	CASSTTGAGNYGYTF
13	TRBV6-5	TRBJ1-1	CASSPPGGTEAFF
16	TRBV5-6	TRBJ2-1	CASSGLAGESYNEQFF
15	TRBV29-1	TRBJ2-3	CSVPGVTGATDTQYF
14	TRBV28	TRBJ1-1	CASSLGPGDTEAFF
16	TRBV9	TRBJ2-1	CASSVGWTSGRDEQFF
11	TRBV7-9	TRBJ1-1	CASSLGREAFF
16	TRBV27	TRBJ2-7	CASSPNGPQGPYEQYF
12	TRBV5-5	TRBJ2-7	CASSLGGYEQYF
13	TRBV2	TRBJ2-7	CASSEGIRSEQYF
15	TRBV19	TRBJ2-7	CASSMGATAAEEQYF
18	TRBV4-1	TRBJ1-2	CASSQEGGRGRRDYGYTF